Listed below are T cell receptor beta chains from one sample, sequenced in a study of cytomegalovirus exposure and HLA in healthy donors. Profiling relied on immunoSEQ multiplex PCR, and the TCRdb table lists in-frame clones only, not all of them. The data show approximately 74,000 clones, approximately 78% seen once. The sample comprised PBMCs. The receptors derive from a man aged 40-50 years in good health and CMV-seronegative. The CDR3 runs from the conserved cysteine through the conserved F or W. The D gene is left open where the match is weak. Clone size is not always given. Where it is, it says once, few, many or a class for expanded clones.

abundance,v_gene,d_gene,j_gene,CDR3aa,CDR3nt
.,TRBV2,.,TRBJ2-3,CASSEAGLQGSQYF,TGTGCCAGCAGTGAAGCGGGACTTCAGGGTTCGCAGTATTTT
.,TRBV10-1,.,TRBJ2-7,CASSDKSDEQYF,TGCGCCAGCAGTGATAAAAGCGATGAGCAGTACTTC
.,TRBV19,TRBD2,TRBJ2-1,CASSIGPVAGGYNEQFF,TGTGCCAGTAGTATAGGCCCCGTAGCGGGGGGTTACAATGAGCAGTTCTTC
.,TRBV2,.,TRBJ2-4,CASSENSAEGAYLAKNIQYF,TGTGCCAGCAGTGAAAACTCCGCCGAGGGTGCTTACCTAGCCAAAAACATTCAGTACTTC
few,TRBV6-6,TRBD2,TRBJ2-1,CASTAAGGGGNEQFF,TGTGCCAGCACCGCAGCGGGGGGCGGGGGGAATGAGCAGTTCTTC
.,TRBV5-4,TRBD1,TRBJ2-3,CASSLVRGRVGDTQYF,TGTGCCAGCAGCTTGGTCAGGGGGCGCGTTGGAGATACGCAGTATTTT
.,TRBV27,.,TRBJ1-1,CASSFWRNTEAFF,TGTGCCAGCAGTTTTTGGAGGAACACTGAAGCTTTCTTT
.,TRBV4-1,TRBD1,TRBJ1-4,CASSPRGQGGEKLFF,TGCGCCAGCAGCCCCCGCGGGCAGGGGGGCGAAAAACTGTTTTTT
few,TRBV4-1,TRBD1,TRBJ2-3,CASSQPRGPTDTQYF,TGCGCCAGCAGCCAGCCCAGGGGGCCCACAGATACGCAGTATTTT
.,TRBV25-1,TRBD2,TRBJ2-2,CASGPAGAGGELFF,TGTGCCAGCGGACCTGCGGGAGCAGGCGGGGAGCTGTTTTTT
once,TRBV29-1,TRBD2,TRBJ2-3,CSVEDRTGLAGGGDTQYF,TGCAGCGTTGAAGACCGAACGGGACTAGCGGGAGGGGGGGATACGCAGTATTTT
.,TRBV5-4,TRBD2,TRBJ2-5,CASSLSSREGETQYF,TGTGCCAGCAGCTTGAGCTCGCGGGAGGGAGAGACCCAGTACTTC
.,TRBV11-2,TRBD1,TRBJ1-4,CASSRDRDEKLFF,TGTGCCAGCAGTCGTGACAGGGACGAAAAACTGTTTTTT
.,TRBV28,TRBD2,TRBJ2-2,CATWPSGSWGNTGELFF,TGTGCGACCTGGCCTAGCGGGAGTTGGGGAAACACCGGGGAGCTGTTTTTT
.,TRBV11-2,.,TRBJ2-7,CASSYQFRDTPYEQYF,TGTGCCAGCAGCTACCAGTTCAGGGACACCCCCTACGAGCAGTACTTC
.,TRBV5-1,.,TRBJ1-1,CASSLSGRDTEAFF,TGCGCCAGCAGCTTGTCCGGCAGGGACACTGAAGCTTTCTTT
.,TRBV11-2,.,TRBJ2-2,CASSLVQGYGELFF,TGTGCCAGCAGCCTCGTACAGGGCTACGGGGAGCTGTTTTTT
.,TRBV7-9,TRBD1,TRBJ1-4,CASSLGWDRDSTNEKLFF,TGTGCCAGCAGCTTAGGGTGGGACAGGGACTCAACTAATGAAAAACTGTTTTTT
.,TRBV6-6,TRBD2,TRBJ2-1,CASGAGAVNEQFF,TGTGCCAGCGGAGCGGGAGCGGTAAATGAGCAGTTCTTC
.,TRBV5-1,.,TRBJ2-1,CATTNEQFF,TGCGCCACCACAAATGAGCAGTTCTTC
.,TRBV5-1,.,TRBJ1-1,CASSLAAGLNTEAFF,TGCGCCAGCAGCTTGGCCGCAGGGTTGAACACTGAAGCTTTCTTT
.,TRBV4-2,.,TRBJ2-2,CASSQVPYTGELFF,TGTGCCAGCAGCCAAGTCCCGTACACCGGGGAGCTGTTTTTT
once,TRBV7-7,.,TRBJ2-3,CASSLVAGTDTQYF,TGTGCCAGCAGCTTGGTGGCGGGCACAGATACGCAGTATTTT
.,TRBV4-1,.,TRBJ1-6,CASGGGGNSPLHF,TGCGCCAGCGGGGGCGGGGGTAATTCACCCCTCCACTTT
few,TRBV6-1,.,TRBJ1-4,CASSVMTGVREKLFF,TGTGCCAGCAGTGTTATGACAGGTGTACGTGAAAAACTGTTTTTT
once,TRBV5-4,TRBD2,TRBJ2-7,CASSTGTSHEQYF,TGTGCCAGCAGCACCGGGACTAGCCACGAGCAGTACTTC
.,TRBV7-9,TRBD2,TRBJ2-3,CASSPRLATAPDTQYF,TGTGCCAGCAGCCCCCGACTAGCGACCGCCCCAGATACGCAGTATTTT
few,TRBV7-2,.,TRBJ1-5,CASSSGGGSNQPQHF,TGTGCCAGCAGCTCAGGCGGGGGGAGCAATCAGCCCCAGCATTTT
.,TRBV12-5,.,TRBJ2-7,CASGSTSMIDEQYF,TGTGCTAGTGGCTCAACTAGTATGATCGACGAGCAGTACTTC
.,TRBV9,.,TRBJ2-3,CASSPRGSTDTQYF,TGTGCCAGCAGCCCGCGAGGAAGCACAGATACGCAGTATTTT
.,TRBV19,.,TRBJ2-1,CASSVRGGDNEQFF,TGTGCCAGTAGTGTCAGGGGAGGGGACAATGAGCAGTTCTTC
medium-sized,TRBV5-5,TRBD2,TRBJ2-1,CASREELADFYNEQFF,TGTGCCAGCAGGGAGGAACTAGCGGATTTCTACAATGAGCAGTTCTTC
.,TRBV28,.,TRBJ2-5,CASSFPAGRQETQYF,TGTGCCAGCAGTTTCCCAGCGGGCCGCCAAGAGACCCAGTACTTC
.,TRBV19,.,TRBJ1-1,CASSIFSGVQGTEAFF,TGTGCCAGTAGTATTTTTAGCGGGGTACAAGGCACTGAAGCTTTCTTT
medium-sized,TRBV7-8,.,TRBJ2-7,CASSLVQGPSYEQYF,TGTGCCAGCAGCTTAGTACAGGGTCCCTCCTACGAGCAGTACTTC
.,TRBV5-1,TRBD1,TRBJ2-5,CASGDREKETQYF,TGCGCCAGTGGGGACAGGGAAAAAGAGACCCAGTACTTC
.,TRBV19,TRBD2,TRBJ2-2,CASTLSGKNTGELFF,TGTGCCAGTACTCTAAGCGGGAAGAACACCGGGGAGCTGTTTTTT
.,TRBV6-6,TRBD2,TRBJ2-1,CASNTAGAYNEQFF,TGTGCCAGCAACACAGCGGGGGCCTACAATGAGCAGTTCTTC
.,TRBV2,TRBD1,TRBJ2-7,CASSVGPGQSQYF,TGTGCCAGCAGTGTTGGCCCGGGACAGTCTCAGTACTTC
.,TRBV9,.,TRBJ1-1,CASSPAVPNTEAFF,TGTGCCAGCAGCCCCGCGGTACCGAACACTGAAGCTTTCTTT
.,TRBV19,TRBD2,TRBJ2-3,CASSTPLGLAGFTDTQYF,TGTGCCAGTAGTACCCCTCTCGGACTAGCGGGGTTCACAGATACGCAGTATTTT
.,TRBV5-1,TRBD1,TRBJ1-2,CASSLGDRAYGYTF,TGCGCCAGCAGCCTAGGCGACAGGGCCTATGGCTACACCTTC